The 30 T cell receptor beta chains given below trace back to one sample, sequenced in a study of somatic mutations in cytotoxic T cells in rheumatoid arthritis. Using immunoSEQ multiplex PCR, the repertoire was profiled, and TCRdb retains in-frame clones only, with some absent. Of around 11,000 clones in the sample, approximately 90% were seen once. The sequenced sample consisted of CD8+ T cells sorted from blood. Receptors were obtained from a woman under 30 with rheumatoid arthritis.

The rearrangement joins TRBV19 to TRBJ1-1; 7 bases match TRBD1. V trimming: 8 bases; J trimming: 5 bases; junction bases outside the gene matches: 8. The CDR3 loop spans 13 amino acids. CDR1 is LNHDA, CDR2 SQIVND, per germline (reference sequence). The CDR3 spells CASSLQGSTEAFF. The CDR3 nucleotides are TGTGCCAGTTCCCTACAGGGGAGTACTGAAGCTTTCTTT.

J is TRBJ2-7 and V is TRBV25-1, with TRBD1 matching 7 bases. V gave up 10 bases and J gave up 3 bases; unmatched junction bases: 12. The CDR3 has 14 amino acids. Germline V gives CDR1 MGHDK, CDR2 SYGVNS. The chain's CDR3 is CATTPGTVNYEQYF. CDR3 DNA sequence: TGTGCCACTACCCCCGGGACAGTAAACTACGAGCAGTACTTC.

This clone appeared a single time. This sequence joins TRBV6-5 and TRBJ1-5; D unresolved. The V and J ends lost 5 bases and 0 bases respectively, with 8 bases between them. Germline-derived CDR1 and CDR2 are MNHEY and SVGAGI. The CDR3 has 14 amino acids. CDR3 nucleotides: TGTGCCAGCAGTGCGACTTATAGCAATCAGCCCCAGCATTTT. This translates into CASSATYSNQPQHF.

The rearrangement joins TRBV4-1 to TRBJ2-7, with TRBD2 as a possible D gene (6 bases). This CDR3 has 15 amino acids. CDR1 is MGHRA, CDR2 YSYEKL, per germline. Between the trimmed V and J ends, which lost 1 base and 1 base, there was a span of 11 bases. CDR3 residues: CASSQGSGRSYEQYF. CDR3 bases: TGCGCCAGCAGCCAAGGTAGCGGACGATCCTACGAGCAGTACTTC.

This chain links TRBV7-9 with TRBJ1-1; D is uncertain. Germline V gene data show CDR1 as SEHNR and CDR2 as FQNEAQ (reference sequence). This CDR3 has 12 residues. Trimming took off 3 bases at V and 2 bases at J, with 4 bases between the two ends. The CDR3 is CASSFLNTEAFF. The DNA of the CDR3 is TGTGCCAGCAGCTTCTTAAACACTGAAGCTTTCTTT.

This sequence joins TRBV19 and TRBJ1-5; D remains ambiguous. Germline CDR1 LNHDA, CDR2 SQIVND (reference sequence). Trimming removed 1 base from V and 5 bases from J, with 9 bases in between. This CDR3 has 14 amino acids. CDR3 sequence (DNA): TGTGCCAGTAGTATAGTAGAGTTAGATCAGCCCCAGCATTTT. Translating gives CASSIVELDQPQHF. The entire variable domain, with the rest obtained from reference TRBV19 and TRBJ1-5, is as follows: DGGITQSPKYLFRKEGQNVTLSCEQNLNHDAMYWYRQDPGQGLRLIYYSQIVNDFQKGDIAEGYSVSREKKESFPLTVTSAQKNPTAFYLCASSIVELDQPQHFGDGTRLSIL.

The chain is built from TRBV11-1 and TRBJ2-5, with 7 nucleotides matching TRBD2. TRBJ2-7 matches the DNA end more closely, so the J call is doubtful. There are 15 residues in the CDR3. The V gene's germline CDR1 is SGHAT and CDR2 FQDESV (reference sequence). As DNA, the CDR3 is TGTGCCAGCAGCTTAGGGGCGGGAGAGGCCGACGAGCAGTACTTC. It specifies CASSLGAGEADEQYF.

In nucleotides, the CDR3 is TGTGCCAGCAGCCTCCGGGGCAATCAGCCCCAGCATTTT. Residues: CASSLRGNQPQHF. This chain connects TRBV6-5 to TRBJ1-5; no clear D gene. V lost 6 bases and J lost 2, with 8 bases in between. Per germline, CDR1 MNHEY and CDR2 SVGAGI. This CDR3 comprises 13 residues.

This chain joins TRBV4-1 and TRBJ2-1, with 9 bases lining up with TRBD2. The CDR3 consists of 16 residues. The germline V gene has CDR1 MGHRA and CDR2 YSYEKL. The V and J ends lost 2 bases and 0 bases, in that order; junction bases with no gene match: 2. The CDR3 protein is CASSQLSGSSYNEQFF. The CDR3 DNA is TGCGCCAGCAGCCAACTTAGCGGGAGCTCCTACAATGAGCAGTTCTTC.

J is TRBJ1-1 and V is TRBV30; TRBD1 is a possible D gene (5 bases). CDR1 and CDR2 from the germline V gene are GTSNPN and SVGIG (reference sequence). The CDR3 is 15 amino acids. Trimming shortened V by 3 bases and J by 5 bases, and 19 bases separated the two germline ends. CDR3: CAWREPPGDRTEAFF. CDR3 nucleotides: TGTGCCTGGAGGGAGCCCCCGGGGGATAGGACTGAAGCTTTCTTT.

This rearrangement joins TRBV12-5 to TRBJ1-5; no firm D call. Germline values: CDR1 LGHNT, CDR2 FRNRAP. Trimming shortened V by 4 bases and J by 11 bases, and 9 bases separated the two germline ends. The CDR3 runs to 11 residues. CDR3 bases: TGTGCTAGTGGTTCCCCCACAGCCCAGCATTTT. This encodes CASGSPTAQHF.

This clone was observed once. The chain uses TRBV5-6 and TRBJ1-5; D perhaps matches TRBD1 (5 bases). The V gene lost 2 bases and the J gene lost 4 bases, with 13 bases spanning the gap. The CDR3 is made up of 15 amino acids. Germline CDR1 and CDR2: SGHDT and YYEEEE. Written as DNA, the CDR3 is TGTGCCAGCAGCTTCGGGAGGGGTCCTAATCAGCCCCAGCATTTT. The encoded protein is CASSFGRGPNQPQHF.

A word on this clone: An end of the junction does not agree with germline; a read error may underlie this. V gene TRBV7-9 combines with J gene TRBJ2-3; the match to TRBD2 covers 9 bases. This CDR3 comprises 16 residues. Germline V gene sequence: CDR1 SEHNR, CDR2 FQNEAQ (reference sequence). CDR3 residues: CASTLPGLAFPDTQYF. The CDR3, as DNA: TGTGCCAGCACCTTACCGGGACTAGCATTCCCAGATACGCAGTATTTT.

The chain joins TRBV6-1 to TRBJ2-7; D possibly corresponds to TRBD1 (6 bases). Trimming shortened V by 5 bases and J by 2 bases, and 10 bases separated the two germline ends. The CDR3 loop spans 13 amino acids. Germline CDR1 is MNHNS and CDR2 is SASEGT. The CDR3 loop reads CASSRDIAYEQYF. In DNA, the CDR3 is TGTGCCAGCAGTCGGGACATAGCCTACGAGCAGTACTTC.

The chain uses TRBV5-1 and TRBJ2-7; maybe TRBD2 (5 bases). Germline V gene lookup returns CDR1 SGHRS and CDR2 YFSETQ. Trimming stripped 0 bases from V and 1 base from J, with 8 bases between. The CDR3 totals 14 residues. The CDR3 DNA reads TGCGCCAGCAGCTTGGGGGCGGGTTCCTACGAGCAGTACTTC. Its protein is CASSLGAGSYEQYF.

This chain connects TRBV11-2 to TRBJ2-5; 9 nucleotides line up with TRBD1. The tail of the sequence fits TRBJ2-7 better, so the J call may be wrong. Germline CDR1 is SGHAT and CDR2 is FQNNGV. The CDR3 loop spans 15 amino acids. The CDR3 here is CASTIARQGVYEQYF. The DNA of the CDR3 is TGTGCCAGCACCATCGCTCGACAGGGGGTCTACGAGCAGTACTTC.

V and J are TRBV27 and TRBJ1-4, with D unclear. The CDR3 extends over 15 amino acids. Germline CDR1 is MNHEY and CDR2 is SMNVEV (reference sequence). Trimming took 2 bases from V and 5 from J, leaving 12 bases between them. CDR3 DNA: TGTGCCAGCAGTTTAAGTATTGGAGCAAATGAAAAACTGTTTTTT. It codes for CASSLSIGANEKLFF.

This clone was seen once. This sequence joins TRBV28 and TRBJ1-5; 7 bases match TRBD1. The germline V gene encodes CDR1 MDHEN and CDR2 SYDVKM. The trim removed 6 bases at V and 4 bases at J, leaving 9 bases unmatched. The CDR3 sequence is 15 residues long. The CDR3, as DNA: TGTGCCAGCAGGAACGACAGGGAGCTTAATCAGCCCCAGCATTTT. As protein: CASRNDRELNQPQHF. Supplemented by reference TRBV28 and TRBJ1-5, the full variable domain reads DVKVTQSSRYLVKRTGEKVFLECVQDMDHENMFWYRQDPGLGLRLIYFSYDVKMKEKGDIPEGYSVSREKKERFSLILESASTNQTSMYLCASRNDRELNQPQHFGDGTRLSIL.

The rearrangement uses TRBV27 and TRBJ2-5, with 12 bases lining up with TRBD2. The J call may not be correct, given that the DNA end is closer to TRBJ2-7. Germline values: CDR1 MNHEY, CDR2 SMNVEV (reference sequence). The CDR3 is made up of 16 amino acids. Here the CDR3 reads CASATTTSGSPYEQYF. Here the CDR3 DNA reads TGTGCCAGCGCCACAACGACTAGCGGGAGCCCCTACGAGCAGTACTTC.

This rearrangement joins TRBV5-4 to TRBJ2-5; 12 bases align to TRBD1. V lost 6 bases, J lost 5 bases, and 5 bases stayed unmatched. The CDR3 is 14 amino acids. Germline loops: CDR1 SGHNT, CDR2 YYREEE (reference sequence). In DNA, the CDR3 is TGTGCCAGCATCCCGGGACAGGGGGCGGAGACCCAGTACTTC. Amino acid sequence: CASIPGQGAETQYF.

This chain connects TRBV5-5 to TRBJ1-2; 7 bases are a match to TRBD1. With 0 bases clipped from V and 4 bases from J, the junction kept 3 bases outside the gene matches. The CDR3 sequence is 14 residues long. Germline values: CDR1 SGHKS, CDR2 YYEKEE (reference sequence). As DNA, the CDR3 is TGTGCCAGCAGCTTGGAGGGGGCATCCTATGGCTACACCTTC. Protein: CASSLEGASYGYTF.

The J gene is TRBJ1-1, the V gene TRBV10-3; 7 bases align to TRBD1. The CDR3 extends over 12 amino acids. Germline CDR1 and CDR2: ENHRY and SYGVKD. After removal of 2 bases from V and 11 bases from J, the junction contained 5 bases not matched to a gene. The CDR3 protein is CAISELDREAFF. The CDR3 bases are TGTGCCATCAGTGAGCTAGACAGGGAGGCTTTCTTT.

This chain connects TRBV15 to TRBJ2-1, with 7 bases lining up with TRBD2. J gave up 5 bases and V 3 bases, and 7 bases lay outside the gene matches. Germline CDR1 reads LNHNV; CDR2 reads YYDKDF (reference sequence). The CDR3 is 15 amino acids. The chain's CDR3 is CATSRASGTDNEQFF. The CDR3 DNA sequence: TGTGCCACCAGCAGGGCTAGCGGCACTGACAATGAGCAGTTCTTC.

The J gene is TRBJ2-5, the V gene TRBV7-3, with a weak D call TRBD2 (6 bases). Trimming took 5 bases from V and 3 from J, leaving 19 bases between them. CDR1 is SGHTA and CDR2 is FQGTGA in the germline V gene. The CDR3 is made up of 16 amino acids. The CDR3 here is CASSPSVLAPKETQYF. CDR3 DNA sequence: TGTGCCAGCAGCCCTTCGGTTCTAGCGCCCAAAGAGACCCAGTACTTC.

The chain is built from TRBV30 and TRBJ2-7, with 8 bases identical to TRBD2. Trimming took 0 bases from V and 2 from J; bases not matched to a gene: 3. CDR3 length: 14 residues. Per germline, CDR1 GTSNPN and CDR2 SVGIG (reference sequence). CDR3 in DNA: TGTGCCTGGAGTGTTTCAGCGGGGGCCTACGAGCAGTACTTC. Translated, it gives CAWSVSAGAYEQYF.

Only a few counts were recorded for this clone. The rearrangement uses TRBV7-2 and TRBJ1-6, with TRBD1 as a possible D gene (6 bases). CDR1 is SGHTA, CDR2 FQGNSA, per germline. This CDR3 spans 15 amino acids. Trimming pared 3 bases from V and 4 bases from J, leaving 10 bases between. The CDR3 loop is CASSLGHTYNSPLHF. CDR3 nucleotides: TGTGCCAGCAGCTTGGGACATACTTATAATTCACCCCTCCACTTT.

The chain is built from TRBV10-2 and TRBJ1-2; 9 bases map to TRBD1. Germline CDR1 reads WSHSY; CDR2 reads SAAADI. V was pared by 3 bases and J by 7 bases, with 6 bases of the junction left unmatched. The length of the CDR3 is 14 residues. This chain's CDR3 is CASSETGTGPGYTF. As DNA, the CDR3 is TGCGCCAGCAGTGAAACCGGGACAGGGCCTGGCTACACCTTC.

CDR3 bases: TGTGCCAGCAGTTATCTTGGGGAGGGGGTAAGGAACACTGAAGCTTTCTTT. This codes for CASSYLGEGVRNTEAFF. The chain links TRBV4-2 to TRBJ1-1, with D tentatively TRBD1 (6 bases). Per the germline V gene, CDR1 is LGHNA and CDR2 is YNFKEQ. The CDR3 consists of 17 residues. Trimming removed 6 bases from V and 1 base from J, with 21 bases in between.

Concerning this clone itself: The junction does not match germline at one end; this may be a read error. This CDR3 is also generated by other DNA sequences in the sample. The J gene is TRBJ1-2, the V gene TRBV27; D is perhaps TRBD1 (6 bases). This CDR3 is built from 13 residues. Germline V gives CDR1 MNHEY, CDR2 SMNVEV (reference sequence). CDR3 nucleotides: TGTGCCAGCAGCTTATCAGGGGCAGGTGGCTACACCTTC. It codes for CASSLSGAGGYTF.

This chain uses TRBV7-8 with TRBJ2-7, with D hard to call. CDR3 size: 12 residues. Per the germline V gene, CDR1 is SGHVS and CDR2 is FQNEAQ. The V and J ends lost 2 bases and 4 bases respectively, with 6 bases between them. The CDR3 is CASSLLRYEQYF. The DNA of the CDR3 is TGTGCCAGCAGCTTACTCCGGTACGAGCAGTACTTC.